The 3 T cell receptor beta chains listed next were all sequenced from one sample in a study of blood T cell repertoires in COVID-19. Sequenced by immunoSEQ multiplex PCR; TCRdb stores in-frame clones only, minus some. The sample shows fewer than 250,000 clones, 70% to 85% of them seen only once. The sequencing input was peripheral blood. The receptors originated from a woman aged 50 to 65 with acute or convalescent COVID-19.

V and J are TRBV5-1 and TRBJ1-4, with 9 bases fitting TRBD1. This CDR3 is built from 15 residues. Germline values: CDR1 SGHRS, CDR2 YFSETQ. After removal of 0 bases from V and 5 bases from J, the junction contained 2 bases not matched to a gene. The CDR3 bases are TGCGCCAGCAGCTTGGTCGGGACAGGGAATGAAAAACTGTTTTTT. The encoded protein is CASSLVGTGNEKLFF.

The V and J genes are TRBV5-6 and TRBJ2-7; maybe TRBD2 (5 bases). V was cut by 4 bases and J by 3 bases, with 14 bases left in between. The CDR3 sequence is 14 residues long. Germline V gene data show CDR1 as SGHDT and CDR2 as YYEEEE. DNA of the CDR3: TGTGCCAGCAGCGCCCGCGGGTACAACTACGAGCAGTACTTC. This sequence encodes CASSARGYNYEQYF.

This clone was counted a single time. The chain has TRBV7-8 and TRBJ1-6, with TRBD1 as a possible D gene (5 bases). Germline V gene sequence: CDR1 SGHVS, CDR2 FQNEAQ. The CDR3 is 14 residues long. Trimming took 8 bases from V and 9 from J, leaving 17 bases between them. The CDR3 protein is CASCPAGPGSPLHF. The CDR3, as DNA: TGTGCCAGCTGTCCCGCAGGGCCGGGTTCACCCCTCCACTTT.